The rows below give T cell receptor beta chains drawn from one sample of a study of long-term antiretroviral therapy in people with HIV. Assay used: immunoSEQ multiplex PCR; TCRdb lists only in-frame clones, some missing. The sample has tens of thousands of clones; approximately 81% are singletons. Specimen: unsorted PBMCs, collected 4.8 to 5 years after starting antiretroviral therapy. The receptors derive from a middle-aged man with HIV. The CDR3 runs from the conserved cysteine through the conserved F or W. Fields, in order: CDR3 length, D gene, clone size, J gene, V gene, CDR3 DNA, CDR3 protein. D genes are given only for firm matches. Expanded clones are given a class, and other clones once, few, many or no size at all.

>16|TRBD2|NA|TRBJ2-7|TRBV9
TGTGCCAGCAGCGTCGGACTAGCGGGAGTCTCGTACGAGCAGTACTTC
CASSVGLAGVSYEQYF
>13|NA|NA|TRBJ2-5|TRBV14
TGTGCCAGCAGCCGAATCGTCAGGGAGACCCAGTACTTC
CASSRIVRETQYF
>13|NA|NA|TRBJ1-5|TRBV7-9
TGTGCCAGCAGCGGGATGGGGCCGGAGCCCCAGCATTTT
CASSGMGPEPQHF
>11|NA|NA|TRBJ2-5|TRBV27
TGTGCCAGCAGTTTTGGTAGGACCCAGTACTTC
CASSFGRTQYF
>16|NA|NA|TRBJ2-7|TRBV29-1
TGCAGCGTTGAAGATCCTGGGCAGGGGATCTCCTACGAGCAGTACTTC
CSVEDPGQGISYEQYF
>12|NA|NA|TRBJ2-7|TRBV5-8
TGTGCCAGCAGCCCCTCGCTCTACGAGCAGTACTTC
CASSPSLYEQYF
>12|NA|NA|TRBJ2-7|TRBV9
TGTGCCAGCAGCGCTAGTGGCGACGAGCAGTACTTC
CASSASGDEQYF
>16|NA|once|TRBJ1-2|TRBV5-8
TGTGCCAGCACCTTACCCTCTGTTCACGGTTACTATGGCTACACCTTC
CASTLPSVHGYYGYTF
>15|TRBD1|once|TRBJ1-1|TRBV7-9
TGTGCCAGCAGCTTTGGACAGGTGGGAACGGCTGAAGCTTTCTTT
CASSFGQVGTAEAFF
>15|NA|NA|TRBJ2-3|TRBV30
TGTGCCTGGAGTGTACAGAGCGGCAGCACAGATACGCAGTATTTT
CAWSVQSGSTDTQYF
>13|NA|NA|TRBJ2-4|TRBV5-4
TGTGCCAGCAGCTTGCAGTCATTGGACATTCAGTACTTC
CASSLQSLDIQYF
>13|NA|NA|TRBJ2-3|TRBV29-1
TGCAGCGTTGAAGCGGGGTTGGTGGATACGCAGTATTTT
CSVEAGLVDTQYF
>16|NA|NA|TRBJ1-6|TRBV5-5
TGTGCCAGCAGCTTGGTCCCTGGGGTTGACAATTCACCCCTCCACTTT
CASSLVPGVDNSPLHF
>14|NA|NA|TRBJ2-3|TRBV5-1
TGCGCCAGCAGCCGGACGGGGGACACAGATACGCAGTATTTT
CASSRTGDTDTQYF
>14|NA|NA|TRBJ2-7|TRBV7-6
TGTGCCAGCAGCTTAGATGGGGGGCCGGGCGAGCAGTACTTC
CASSLDGGPGEQYF
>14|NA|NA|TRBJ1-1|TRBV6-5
TGTGCCAGCAGTTTACAGGGAGAGGGCACTGAAGCTTTCTTT
CASSLQGEGTEAFF
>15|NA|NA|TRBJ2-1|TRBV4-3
TGCGCCAGCAGCCAAGACGGGAACCGGTACAATGAGCAGTTCTTC
CASSQDGNRYNEQFF
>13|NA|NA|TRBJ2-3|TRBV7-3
TGTGCCAGCAGCGGAGCTAGCACAGATACGCAGTATTTT
CASSGASTDTQYF
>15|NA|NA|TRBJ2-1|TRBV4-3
TGCGCCAGCAGCCAAGACGTTGGTACCTCCAATGAGCAGTTCTTC
CASSQDVGTSNEQFF
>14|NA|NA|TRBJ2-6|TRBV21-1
TGTGCCAGCAGCCCTAACTCTGGGGCCAACGTCCTGACTTTC
CASSPNSGANVLTF
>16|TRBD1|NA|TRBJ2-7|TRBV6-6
TGTGCCAGCAGGCCCCTTGGGACAGGGAGCTCCTACGAGCAGTACTTC
CASRPLGTGSSYEQYF
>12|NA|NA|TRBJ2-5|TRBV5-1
TGCGCCAGCAGCTTATCGGGCGAGACCCAGTACTTC
CASSLSGETQYF
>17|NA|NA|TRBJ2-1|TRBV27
TGTGCCAGCAGTCGAGACACCCTAGCGGCCTGGGGACAGAAGCAGTTCTTC
CASSRDTLAAWGQKQFF
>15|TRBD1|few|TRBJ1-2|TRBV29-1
TGCAGCGTTGAGAGCGAGGGACAGGGTTTTTATGGCTACACCTTC
CSVESEGQGFYGYTF
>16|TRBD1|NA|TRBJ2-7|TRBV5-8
TGTGCCAGCAGCCTAAGTACACGGACAGGAGCCTACGAGCAGTACTTC
CASSLSTRTGAYEQYF
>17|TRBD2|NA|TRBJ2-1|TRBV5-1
TGCGCCAGCAGCTCGGGACTAGCGGCAAGCGGGGCCAATGAGCAGTTCTTC
CASSSGLAASGANEQFF
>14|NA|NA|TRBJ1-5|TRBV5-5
TGTGCCAGCAGCGGAGGACAGCAAAATCAGCCCCAGCATTTT
CASSGGQQNQPQHF
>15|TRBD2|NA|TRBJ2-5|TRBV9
TGTGCCAGCAGCGTAGTTAGCGGGAGTTGGGAGACCCAGTACTTC
CASSVVSGSWETQYF
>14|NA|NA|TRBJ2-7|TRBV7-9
TGTGCCAGCAGCTACGTACGGGAGAGTCTCGAGCAGTACTTC
CASSYVRESLEQYF
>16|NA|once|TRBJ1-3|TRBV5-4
TGTGCCAGCAGCTCGGCCGGGACCGGGGGTGGAAACACCATATATTTT
CASSSAGTGGGNTIYF
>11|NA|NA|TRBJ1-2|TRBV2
TGTGCCAGCAGTGAATATCTTGGCTACACCTTC
CASSEYLGYTF
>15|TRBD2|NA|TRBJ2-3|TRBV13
TGTGCCAGCTCTAAGGGGTTAGCGGGAGTTGATACGCAGTATTTT
CASSKGLAGVDTQYF
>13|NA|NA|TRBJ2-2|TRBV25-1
TGTGCCAGCAGTGAATATAGGACCGGGGAGCTGTTTTTT
CASSEYRTGELFF
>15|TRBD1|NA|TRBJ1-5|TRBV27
TGTGCCAGCGGTTACAGGGGAACAGCAAATCAGCCCCAGCATTTT
CASGYRGTANQPQHF
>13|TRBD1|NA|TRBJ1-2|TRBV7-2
TGTGCCAGCAGCTCGCAGGGGGCGAGTGGCTACACCTTC
CASSSQGASGYTF
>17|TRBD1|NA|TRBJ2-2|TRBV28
TGTGCCAGCAGAGGCCCTCTCGGGACAGAGATTACCGGGGAGCTGTTTTTT
CASRGPLGTEITGELFF
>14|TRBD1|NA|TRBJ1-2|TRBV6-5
TGTGCCAGCAGTTGGGACAGGTCGCGACATGGCTACACCTTC
CASSWDRSRHGYTF
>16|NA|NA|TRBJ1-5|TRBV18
TGTGCCAGCTCACCCGACGGGTCAGGATTAAATCAGCCCCAGCATTTT
CASSPDGSGLNQPQHF
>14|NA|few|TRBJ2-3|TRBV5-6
TGTGCCAGCAGCTTGGGGGGGGGCACAGATACGCAGTATTTT
CASSLGGGTDTQYF
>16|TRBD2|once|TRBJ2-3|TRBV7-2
TGTGCCAGCAGCTTAGATCTAGCGGGGGGCACAGATACGCAGTATTTT
CASSLDLAGGTDTQYF
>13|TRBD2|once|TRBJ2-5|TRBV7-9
TGTGCCTCCTCGGGGAGGGCTGGGGAGACCCAGTACTTC
CASSGRAGETQYF
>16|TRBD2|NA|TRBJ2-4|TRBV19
TGTGCCAGTAGTACGACTAGCGGACTAGCCAAAAACATTCAGTACTTC
CASSTTSGLAKNIQYF
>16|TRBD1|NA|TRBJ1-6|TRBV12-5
TGTGCTAGTGGTTTGATTACCGGGACAGGGGATTCACCCCTCCACTTT
CASGLITGTGDSPLHF
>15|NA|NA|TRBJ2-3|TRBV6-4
TGTGCCAGCAGATCTACGCTCTCTAGCACAGATACGCAGTATTTT
CASRSTLSSTDTQYF
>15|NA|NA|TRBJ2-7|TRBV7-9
TGTGCCAGCAGCCAGGGCCCACAGAACTCCTACGAGCAGTACTTC
CASSQGPQNSYEQYF
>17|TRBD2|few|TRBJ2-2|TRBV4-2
TGTGCCAGCAGCCACCCCTTGGGAGCGGGAGAGAGCGGGGAGCTGTTTTTT
CASSHPLGAGESGELFF
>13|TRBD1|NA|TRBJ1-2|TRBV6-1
TGTGCCAGCAGTACCAGGGACAGCTATGGCTACACCTTC
CASSTRDSYGYTF
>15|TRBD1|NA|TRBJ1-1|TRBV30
TGTGCCTGGAGTGTTCCCGACAGGGGAAACACTGAAGCTTTCTTT
CAWSVPDRGNTEAFF
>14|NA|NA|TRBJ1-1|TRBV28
TGTGCCAGCAGGTCCCAGGGTTCTGTCACTGAAGCTTTCTTT
CASRSQGSVTEAFF
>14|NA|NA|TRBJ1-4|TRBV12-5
TGTGCTAGTGGGCCCGGGGGGAATAATGAAAAACTGTTTTTT
CASGPGGNNEKLFF
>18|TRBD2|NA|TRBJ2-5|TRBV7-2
TGTGCCAGCAGCTTAGCAGGGCGCCGACTAGCTGGCGCAGAGACCCAGTACTTC
CASSLAGRRLAGAETQYF
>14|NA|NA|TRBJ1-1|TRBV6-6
TGTGCCAGCAAGGAAGCAGCTCTAAGTACTGAAGCTTTCTTT
CASKEAALSTEAFF